Listed below are T cell receptor beta chains from one sample, sequenced in a study of OX40 agonist ivuxolimab in advanced cancers. TCRdb keeps only in-frame clones here, not all; method: immunoSEQ multiplex PCR. The sample carries around 58,000 clones, about 90% recorded once. The sequencing used CD4+ or CD8+ T cells sorted from blood, collected in a trial of the OX40 agonist ivuxolimab. The source is an adult with an advanced solid tumor such as melanoma, head and neck, liver or kidney cancer. CDR3s include the opening cysteine and the closing phenylalanine or tryptophan. Fields, in order: clone size, V gene, D gene, J gene, CDR3 DNA, CDR3 protein. A D gene is named only where the DNA matches it firmly. Size is omitted from some rows. Given values are once, few, many or a class for expanded clones.

clone_size: once; v_call: TRBV19; d_call: NA; j_call: TRBJ1-1; cdr3_nt: TGTGCCAGTACCACAGGCGGGGGATTCACTGAAGCTTTCTTT; cdr3_aa: CASTTGGGFTEAFF
clone_size: NA; v_call: TRBV6-1; d_call: NA; j_call: TRBJ2-2; cdr3_nt: TGTGCCAGCAGTGAACTTCGGGGCCCCACCGGGGAGCTGTTTTTT; cdr3_aa: CASSELRGPTGELFF
clone_size: NA; v_call: TRBV6-6; d_call: NA; j_call: TRBJ2-5; cdr3_nt: TGTGCCAGCAGTCGTGGGGGGGCTAGAGAGACCCAGTACTTC; cdr3_aa: CASSRGGARETQYF
clone_size: NA; v_call: TRBV27; d_call: TRBD1; j_call: TRBJ2-7; cdr3_nt: TGTGCCAGCACCTTGGCAGGGGGCTACGAGCAGTACTTC; cdr3_aa: CASTLAGGYEQYF
clone_size: NA; v_call: TRBV7-6; d_call: TRBD1; j_call: TRBJ2-1; cdr3_nt: TGTGCCAGCAGCTTAGTAGGGGGCCGGGATGAGCAGTTCTTC; cdr3_aa: CASSLVGGRDEQFF
clone_size: NA; v_call: TRBV23-1; d_call: NA; j_call: TRBJ2-5; cdr3_nt: TGCGCCAGCAGTCACCGGACGGCGGAAATCTACCAAGAGACCCAGTACTTC; cdr3_aa: CASSHRTAEIYQETQYF
clone_size: NA; v_call: TRBV4-3; d_call: NA; j_call: TRBJ2-7; cdr3_nt: TGCGCCAGCAGCCAAGGTTGGGCCGGCGGCTCCTACGAGCAGTACTTC; cdr3_aa: CASSQGWAGGSYEQYF
clone_size: NA; v_call: TRBV6-6; d_call: TRBD1; j_call: TRBJ1-5; cdr3_nt: TGTGCCAGCAATCCGGGACAGGGGGCGAGCAATCAGCCCCAGCATTTT; cdr3_aa: CASNPGQGASNQPQHF
clone_size: NA; v_call: TRBV28; d_call: NA; j_call: TRBJ1-2; cdr3_nt: TGTGCCAGCACCCCTACAGGAACAGCTAACTATGGCTACACCTTC; cdr3_aa: CASTPTGTANYGYTF
clone_size: NA; v_call: TRBV27; d_call: NA; j_call: TRBJ1-4; cdr3_nt: TGTGCCAGCAGTTCCCGTGGCGCCCCTAGGGTAAAACTGTTTTTT; cdr3_aa: CASSSRGAPRVKLFF
clone_size: NA; v_call: TRBV7-3; d_call: TRBD1; j_call: TRBJ1-5; cdr3_nt: TGTGCCAGCAGCTTTCTGGAGACAGGGGGAAGAGATCAGCCCCAGCATTTT; cdr3_aa: CASSFLETGGRDQPQHF
clone_size: NA; v_call: TRBV7-9; d_call: TRBD1; j_call: TRBJ2-7; cdr3_nt: TGTGCCAGCAGCTTAATACAGGGGGCAAACGAGCAGTACTTC; cdr3_aa: CASSLIQGANEQYF
clone_size: NA; v_call: TRBV7-9; d_call: NA; j_call: TRBJ1-1; cdr3_nt: TGTGCCAGCAGCTTAGACTATGAAGCTTTCTTT; cdr3_aa: CASSLDYEAFF
clone_size: NA; v_call: TRBV9; d_call: NA; j_call: TRBJ2-5; cdr3_nt: TGTGCCAGTAACAGAGCAGGAGAGACCCAGTACTTC; cdr3_aa: CASNRAGETQYF
clone_size: NA; v_call: TRBV19; d_call: NA; j_call: TRBJ1-5; cdr3_nt: TGTGCCAGTAGTACACCCCTGGCAGTTTATAGCAATCAGCCCCAGCATTTT; cdr3_aa: CASSTPLAVYSNQPQHF
clone_size: once; v_call: TRBV21-1; d_call: NA; j_call: TRBJ2-7; cdr3_nt: TGTGCCAGCAGCAAAAAAAAGAGGACAGGGAGGTACGAGCAGTACTTC; cdr3_aa: CASSKKKRTGRYEQYF
clone_size: NA; v_call: TRBV7-6; d_call: NA; j_call: TRBJ2-7; cdr3_nt: TGTGCCAGCAGCCCGGGCAGGGACTCCTACGAGCAGTACTTC; cdr3_aa: CASSPGRDSYEQYF
clone_size: NA; v_call: TRBV27; d_call: NA; j_call: TRBJ1-2; cdr3_nt: TGTGCCAGCTCCATTTCAGCAGGTTTTTTCTACACCTTC; cdr3_aa: CASSISAGFFYTF
clone_size: NA; v_call: TRBV6-5; d_call: NA; j_call: TRBJ2-1; cdr3_nt: TGTGCCAGCAGTTACTCGAGAAGTAGTGGGGGTGAGCAGTTCTTC; cdr3_aa: CASSYSRSSGGEQFF
clone_size: NA; v_call: TRBV29-1; d_call: NA; j_call: TRBJ2-7; cdr3_nt: TGCAGCGTTGTAGGGCACAGCTCCTACGAGCAGTACTTC; cdr3_aa: CSVVGHSSYEQYF
clone_size: NA; v_call: TRBV7-9; d_call: NA; j_call: TRBJ2-2; cdr3_nt: TGTGCCAGCAGCTTTCCCCCCGGGGAGCTGTTTTTT; cdr3_aa: CASSFPPGELFF
clone_size: NA; v_call: TRBV5-1; d_call: NA; j_call: TRBJ1-4; cdr3_nt: TGCGCCAGCAGCTTGGAGGACAGTGCAACTAATGAAAAACTGTTTTTT; cdr3_aa: CASSLEDSATNEKLFF
clone_size: NA; v_call: TRBV9; d_call: TRBD1; j_call: TRBJ1-6; cdr3_nt: TGTGCCAGCAGCGTAGGTTCTAACAGGGGCAGCGGTTCACCCCTCCACTTT; cdr3_aa: CASSVGSNRGSGSPLHF
clone_size: once; v_call: TRBV7-9; d_call: TRBD1; j_call: TRBJ2-1; cdr3_nt: TGTGCCAGCAGCTTATATAGGGGGCAGTACAATGAGCAGTTCTTC; cdr3_aa: CASSLYRGQYNEQFF
clone_size: NA; v_call: TRBV2; d_call: NA; j_call: TRBJ2-1; cdr3_nt: TGTGCCAGCAGTGCGGGTGCTTCCTCCTACAATGAGCAGTTCTTC; cdr3_aa: CASSAGASSYNEQFF